These T cell receptor beta chains were read from a single sample in a study of cytomegalovirus exposure and HLA in healthy donors. TCRdb keeps only in-frame clones here, not all; method: immunoSEQ multiplex PCR. The sample includes more than 85,000 clones, about 70% seen only once; the top ten take 1.2%. Sample: PBMCs. Receptors originate from a female donor in good health and CMV-seronegative. CDR3s include the opening cysteine and the closing phenylalanine or tryptophan. The D gene is left open where the match is weak. Not every row has a clone size; where given, it reads once, few, many or a size class.

>TRBJ1-3|.|14|.|TRBV28
TGTGCCAGCAGTTTGAGGTCCTCTGGAAACACCATATATTTT
CASSLRSSGNTIYF
>TRBJ1-4|.|16|.|TRBV4-1
TGCGCCAGCAGCCAAGTTGGGGGACAAGGGGATGAAAAACTGTTTTTT
CASSQVGGQGDEKLFF
>TRBJ2-7|TRBD1|15|few|TRBV28
TGTGCCAGCAGTGCCCAGGGGGCGGTGGCCCACGAGCAGTACTTC
CASSAQGAVAHEQYF
>TRBJ2-7|.|16|once|TRBV7-9
TGTGCCAGCAGCTTAGGCGCCACCATTACAGGGAACGAGCAGTACTTC
CASSLGATITGNEQYF
>TRBJ1-1|.|15|.|TRBV7-9
TGTGCCAGCAGCATTTGGGGCACTCCGAACACTGAAGCTTTCTTT
CASSIWGTPNTEAFF
>TRBJ1-1|TRBD1|14|.|TRBV19
TGTGCCAGTATCCACGGACAGGGGGGATCAGGAGCTTTCTTT
CASIHGQGGSGAFF
>TRBJ2-5|TRBD2|13|.|TRBV30
TGTGCCGGGAGCGGGGGGTACCAAGAGACCCAGTACTTC
CAGSGGYQETQYF
>TRBJ2-3|.|13|.|TRBV6-5
TGTGCCAGCAGTTCCCGGGGAGAGGGTACGCAGTATTTT
CASSSRGEGTQYF
>TRBJ2-1|TRBD2|17|.|TRBV10-1
TGCGCCAGCAGTGACCGTGGCGGGGGTCCCCCTTACAATGAGCAGTTCTTC
CASSDRGGGPPYNEQFF
>TRBJ2-5|.|12|.|TRBV5-1
TGCGCCAGCAGCTTAGCGCAAGAGACCCAGTACTTC
CASSLAQETQYF
>TRBJ2-3|.|14|.|TRBV29-1
TGCAGCGGCACCTTACGAGGGATGGGAGATACGCAGTATTTT
CSGTLRGMGDTQYF
>TRBJ1-1|TRBD1|13|few|TRBV2
TGTGCCAGCAATCGACAGGGTGTAACTGAAGCTTTCTTT
CASNRQGVTEAFF
>TRBJ1-5|.|14|few|TRBV7-2
TGTGCCAGCAGCTTAGGGACAAGGAATGGGCCCCAGCATTTT
CASSLGTRNGPQHF